These 25 T cell receptor beta chains were sequenced from one sample in a study of cytomegalovirus exposure and HLA in healthy donors. PCR used 60 Vbeta primers and 13 Jbeta primers. The data were produced by immunoSEQ multiplex PCR, yet TCRdb's version contains in-frame clones alone and is incomplete. The table has some 190,000 clones, around 84% seen once. The sequencing sample was made of PBMCs. These receptors all come from a boy between 2 and 10 years old in good health and CMV-seronegative.

The CDR3 reads CAISESILAGGYTF. CDR3 nucleotides: TGTGCCATCAGTGAGTCGATTCTGGCGGGTGGCTACACCTTC. This sequence joins TRBV10-3 and TRBJ1-2; D gene unclear. Germline V gives CDR1 ENHRY, CDR2 SYGVKD. The CDR3 totals 14 residues. V lost 0 bases to trimming and J lost 7 bases, with 12 bases between them.

To note about this clone: At the DNA level, this CDR3 is encoded by other sequences in the same sample as well. The chain recombines TRBV5-1 with TRBJ1-5; D is perhaps TRBD1 (5 bases). The CDR3 spans 13 residues. V was shortened by 0 bases and J by 7 bases, with 8 bases between the two germline ends. Germline lookup yields CDR1 SGHRS and CDR2 YFSETQ. CDR3 sequence: CASSLGTNQPQHF. The CDR3 DNA reads as TGCGCCAGCAGCTTGGGGACAAACCAGCCCCAGCATTTT.

CDR3 sequence: CASITGVGTEAFF. CDR3 coding DNA: TGTGCCAGCATTACAGGGGTGGGCACTGAAGCTTTCTTT. J is TRBJ1-1 and V is TRBV28, with 7 bases identical to TRBD1. Trimming took 7 bases from V and 4 from J; bases not matched to a gene: 6. Germline V gives CDR1 MDHEN, CDR2 SYDVKM. There are 13 residues in the CDR3.

This clone was recorded only once. The chain couples TRBV6-1 to TRBJ1-1; TRBD1 agrees at 8 bases. The CDR3 runs 14 residues. J gave up 4 bases and V 5 bases, and 6 bases lay outside the gene matches. In germline, CDR1 is MNHNS, CDR2 SASEGT. The CDR3 region has the DNA TGTGCCAGCAGTTTGGACAGGGAGGGCACTGAAGCTTTCTTT. Amino acid sequence: CASSLDREGTEAFF.

The gene calls are TRBV28 and TRBJ2-7; the D is unclear. The CDR3 totals 11 residues. V was pared by 8 bases and J by 7 bases, with 12 bases between. Germline CDR1 reads MDHEN; CDR2 reads SYDVKM. The CDR3 DNA reads TGTGCCAGCGGGCCCTCAGAGGAGCAGTACTTC. Translated, it gives CASGPSEEQYF.

The rearrangement joins TRBV30 to TRBJ2-3, with a weak D call TRBD2 (5 bases). Between the trimmed V and J ends, which lost 2 bases and 4 bases, there was a span of 13 bases. The CDR3 covers 14 residues. Germline CDR1 and CDR2: GTSNPN and SVGIG (reference sequence). CDR3 in amino acids: CAWSRASKADTQYF. The DNA of the CDR3 is TGTGCCTGGAGTAGGGCTAGCAAGGCAGATACGCAGTATTTT. The full variable domain, with the rest looked up from reference TRBV30 and TRBJ2-3, is SQTIHQWPATLVQPVGSPLSLECTVEGTSNPNLYWYRQAAGRGLQLLFYSVGIGQISSEVPQNLSASRPQDRQFILSSKKLLLSDSGFYLCAWSRASKADTQYFGPGTRLTVL.

V gene TRBV5-1 combines with J gene TRBJ2-1; 12 nucleotides line up with TRBD2. Germline loops: CDR1 SGHRS, CDR2 YFSETQ. CDR3 length equals 14 residues. Unmatched junction bases numbered 5, after V lost 4 bases and J lost 9 bases. The CDR3 nucleotides read TGCGCCAGCAGCCAGGGACTAGCGGGCGGTGAGCAGTTCTTC. This sequence encodes CASSQGLAGGEQFF.

The chain joins TRBV28 to TRBJ1-3; 12 positions match TRBD1. The CDR3 is 18 residues long. Germline lookup yields CDR1 MDHEN and CDR2 SYDVKM. Trimming removed 6 bases from V and 3 bases from J; junction bases left unmatched: 12. The CDR3, as DNA: TGTGCCAGCAGCTCCGGGACAGGGGGCATAGCGGGTGGAAACACCATATATTTT. Translating gives CASSSGTGGIAGGNTIYF.

The chain uses TRBV4-1 and TRBJ2-1, with 8 bases matching TRBD2. Germline CDR1 MGHRA, CDR2 YSYEKL. The V and J ends lost 0 bases and 8 bases, in that order; junction bases with no gene match: 3. CDR3 size: 14 residues. The CDR3 region has the DNA TGCGCCAGCAGCCAAGATGGGCGGGAGGATGAGCAGTTCTTC. Amino acid sequence: CASSQDGREDEQFF.

CDR3 sequence: CASSLDYTEAFF. Here the CDR3 DNA reads TGCGCCAGCAGCTTGGACTACACTGAAGCTTTCTTT. The chain joins TRBV5-1 to TRBJ1-1; D unresolved. V was pared by 0 bases and J by 3 bases, with 3 bases between. The germline gives CDR1 SGHRS, CDR2 YFSETQ. This CDR3 has 12 residues.

This chain links TRBV28 with TRBJ1-5, with TRBD1 identical over 7 bases. The CDR3 runs to 15 residues. Germline loops: CDR1 MDHEN, CDR2 SYDVKM. With 6 bases clipped from V and 6 bases from J, the junction kept 11 bases outside the gene matches. This CDR3 reads CASRSAQGVSQPQHF. CDR3 sequence (DNA): TGTGCCAGCAGGTCGGCTCAGGGGGTAAGTCAGCCCCAGCATTTT.

This rearrangement joins TRBV6-1 to TRBJ2-1; the D is unclear. CDR1 is MNHNS, CDR2 SASEGT, per germline. V was trimmed by 2 bases and J by 14 bases, leaving 16 bases between them. CDR3 size: 13 residues. CDR3 DNA: TGTGCCAGCAGTGAAATTATCAGAGCGTTAGAGTTCTTC. Its translation is CASSEIIRALEFF.

This clone was observed once. The CDR3 sequence: CASSQKGGAGELFF. The CDR3 DNA reads as TGTGCCAGCAGCCAAAAAGGGGGCGCCGGGGAGCTGTTTTTT. This chain links TRBV14 with TRBJ2-2; 7 nucleotides agree with TRBD1. CDR1 SGHDN and CDR2 FVKESK come from the germline V gene. Trimming cost V 2 bases and J 6 bases; bases outside gene matches: 3. CDR3 size: 14 residues.

V is TRBV4-2 and J is TRBJ2-4; 8 nucleotides match TRBD2. With 0 bases clipped from V and 4 bases from J, the junction kept 5 bases outside the gene matches. The germline CDR1 and CDR2 sequences are LGHNA and YNFKEQ. This CDR3 spans 16 amino acids. The CDR3 region has the DNA TGTGCCAGCAGCCAAGAAAGCGGGGGAGCTAAAAACATTCAGTACTTC. Its protein is CASSQESGGAKNIQYF.

The V and J genes are TRBV4-2 and TRBJ2-3, with 12 bases fitting TRBD2. This CDR3 is built from 18 residues. The V segment lost 0 bases and the J segment 5 bases; nucleotides outside the gene matches: 9. The V gene's germline CDR1 is LGHNA and CDR2 YNFKEQ. This CDR3 is CASSQDRLAGGEGDTQYF. The CDR3 DNA reads as TGTGCCAGCAGCCAAGATCGGCTAGCGGGAGGGGAGGGAGATACGCAGTATTTT.

The chain employs TRBV28 and TRBJ2-4, with D perhaps matching TRBD2 (5 bases). CDR3 length: 13 amino acids. V gave up 6 bases and J gave up 5 bases, with 11 bases separating them. The germline CDR1 and CDR2 sequences are MDHEN and SYDVKM. CDR3 region: CASRPGRENIQYF. In DNA form, the CDR3 reads TGTGCCAGCAGACCGGGGAGAGAAAACATTCAGTACTTC.

The chain employs TRBV28 and TRBJ1-2, with 8 bases that match TRBD1. This CDR3 contains 19 residues. V dropped 6 bases and J dropped 2; count of bases not matched to a gene: 20. The germline CDR1 and CDR2 sequences are MDHEN and SYDVKM. Written as DNA, the CDR3 is TGTGCCAGCAGCAGACCGGACAGGGCGCAAGACCAACTGAACTATGGCTACACCTTC. This translates into CASSRPDRAQDQLNYGYTF.

As DNA, the CDR3 is TGTGCCAGCAGCGGAACCGAGGGGCAGGCTAGCGGGATTCACTACAATGAGCAGTTCTTC. This codes for CASSGTEGQASGIHYNEQFF. V is TRBV13 and J is TRBJ2-1, with 9 bases that match TRBD2. The junction had 20 bases not matched to a gene; V was cut back by 5 bases and J by 3 bases. The length of the CDR3 is 20 residues. Looked up from germline, CDR1 is PRHDT and CDR2 is FYEKMQ (reference sequence).

The chain combines TRBV6-5 with TRBJ1-5; possibly TRBD1 for D (6 bases). V was pared by 5 bases and J by 0 bases, with 11 bases between. Germline CDR1 and CDR2: MNHEY and SVGAGI. The CDR3 covers 15 residues. Written as DNA, the CDR3 is TGTGCCAGCAGTCCGGACAGTTATAGCAATCAGCCCCAGCATTTT. This codes for CASSPDSYSNQPQHF.

Remarks on this clone: The germline gene is not matched at one end of the junction; a read error may be the cause. The rearrangement links TRBV7-9 to TRBJ2-3; D ambiguous. The CDR3 contains 14 residues. Germline CDR1 SEHNR, CDR2 FQNEAQ (reference sequence). The chain's CDR3 is CSSSIRATTDTQYF. CDR3 in DNA: TGTTCCAGCAGCATAAGAGCCACTACAGATACGCAGTATTTT.

The gene calls are TRBV28 and TRBJ2-1; 11 bases map to TRBD2. The CDR3 spans 15 residues. With 6 bases clipped from V and 8 bases from J, the junction kept 9 bases outside the gene matches. Germline V gene data show CDR1 as MDHEN and CDR2 as SYDVKM. This CDR3 reads CASRLGLAGVHEQFF. CDR3 DNA sequence: TGTGCCAGCAGGCTAGGACTAGCGGGTGTCCATGAGCAGTTCTTC. Full variable domain (rest looked up from reference TRBV28 and TRBJ2-1): DVKVTQSSRYLVKRTGEKVFLECVQDMDHENMFWYRQDPGLGLRLIYFSYDVKMKEKGDIPEGYSVSREKKERFSLILESASTNQTSMYLCASRLGLAGVHEQFFGPGTRLTVL.

This chain links TRBV27 with TRBJ2-7, with 8 nucleotides matching TRBD1. The length of the CDR3 is 14 residues. CDR1 and CDR2 (germline): MNHEY, SMNVEV (reference sequence). V gave up 3 bases and J gave up 3 bases; unmatched junction bases: 4. DNA for the CDR3: TGTGCCAGCAGTTTTCAGACAGGGGTCTACGAGCAGTACTTC. It yields the protein CASSFQTGVYEQYF.

The chain has TRBV18 and TRBJ1-5; 7 nucleotides match TRBD1. This CDR3 contains 14 residues. The J segment lost 2 bases and the V segment lost 4 bases, leaving 2 bases of the junction unmatched. The germline V gene encodes CDR1 KGHSH and CDR2 LQKENI. The CDR3 region has the DNA TGTGCCAGCTCACTCGGGACAGGCAATCAGCCCCAGCATTTT. Translated, it gives CASSLGTGNQPQHF. Filled out from reference TRBV18 and TRBJ1-5, the complete variable domain reads NAGVMQNPRHLVRRRGQEARLRCSPMKGHSHVYWYRQLPEEGLKFMVYLQKENIIDESGMPKERFSAEFPKEGPSILRIQQVVRGDSAAYFCASSLGTGNQPQHFGDGTRLSIL.

J is TRBJ1-1 and V is TRBV15; D not certain. Deletions cut 3 bases from V and 6 bases from J, with 14 bases between. CDR1 LNHNV and CDR2 YYDKDF come from the germline V gene (reference sequence). The CDR3 is 14 residues long. CDR3 sequence (DNA): TGTGCCACCAGCAGGGCTACCGGGAGAGCTGAAGCTTTCTTT. This sequence encodes CATSRATGRAEAFF.

Here the CDR3 DNA reads TGCGCCAGCAGCCAAGTTTCAGGGGCGCCGAACTATGGCTACACCTTC. Amino acid sequence: CASSQVSGAPNYGYTF. The chain joins TRBV4-1 to TRBJ1-2; tentative D call: TRBD1 (6 bases). The germline V gene encodes CDR1 MGHRA and CDR2 YSYEKL. This CDR3 region has 16 residues. Trimming removed 1 base from V and 2 bases from J, with 14 bases in between.